This T cell receptor (beta chain) appears in the sequencing data of a study of blood T cell repertoires in COVID-19. The wider study: COVID-19 samples from acute and convalescent phases originated in the United States, Italy and Spain.

Details on this clone: Other DNA sequences of this sample code for an identical CDR3.

In the original workflow: Nucleated cell counts were estimated from reference gene primer amplification. Some clones are missing from TCRdb's copy, which holds only in-frame ones; the method was immunoSEQ multiplex PCR. That table is the source of V, J and clone size, and D and trimming were worked out from the DNA. The repertoire holds fewer than 150,000 clones, with more than 80% as singletons. The CDR3 totals 13 residues. Trimming removed 9 bases from V and 4 bases from J, with 12 bases in between. Per germline, CDR1 LNHDA and CDR2 SQIVND (reference sequence). The sequenced sample was peripheral blood. The receptor was derived from a human donor in a cohort sampled during active COVID-19. The chain carries TRBV19 and TRBJ2-2, with D perhaps matching TRBD1 (5 bases). The CDR3 region is CASTPQGTGELFF. The CDR3 DNA follows: TGTGCCAGCACCCCGCAGGGCACCGGGGAGCTGTTTTTT. Filled out from reference TRBV19 and TRBJ2-2, the complete variable domain reads DGGITQSPKYLFRKEGQNVTLSCEQNLNHDAMYWYRQDPGQGLRLIYYSQIVNDFQKGDIAEGYSVSREKKESFPLTVTSAQKNPTAFYLCASTPQGTGELFFGEGSRLTVL.